Listed below are T cell receptor beta chains from one sample, sequenced in a study of T cells in tumors after PD-1 blockade. The protocol was immunoSEQ multiplex PCR, while the TCRdb copy is restricted to in-frame clones and leaves out a portion. The table shows 5,000 or so clones, with approximately 70% occurring only once. The sample in question was tumor tissue, obtained before anti-PD-1 treatment. The source is a human donor with cutaneous squamous cell carcinoma. Both conserved end residues are part of each CDR3. Each record gives: clone size, J gene, D gene, V gene, CDR3 DNA, CDR3 protein. A D gene is named only where the DNA matches it firmly. Clone size is shown for a subset of rows, as once, few, many or a class of expanded clone.

size: once; J: TRBJ1-6; D: TRBD1; V: TRBV10-2; DNA: TGCGCCAGCCGGGACAGCGAGAGCTCCTATAATTCACCCCTCCACTTT; CDR3: CASRDSESSYNSPLHF
size: NA; J: TRBJ1-2; D: NA; V: TRBV29-1; DNA: TGCAGCGTTGAAGCCTCGAGGGGGGGGCGAACTAACTATGGCTACACCTTC; CDR3: CSVEASRGGRTNYGYTF
size: NA; J: TRBJ2-2; D: NA; V: TRBV10-1; DNA: TGCGCCAGCACAATTGACGGAAACACCGGGGAGCTGTTTTTT; CDR3: CASTIDGNTGELFF
size: few; J: TRBJ1-2; D: NA; V: TRBV29-1; DNA: TGCAGCGTCCTACTAAGAAATGGCTACACCTTC; CDR3: CSVLLRNGYTF
size: few; J: TRBJ1-5; D: TRBD1; V: TRBV3-1/TRBV3-2; DNA: TGTGCCAGCAGCCTTGGGACAGATAGCAATCAGCCCCAGCATTTT; CDR3: CASSLGTDSNQPQHF
size: NA; J: TRBJ1-3; D: NA; V: TRBV7-6; DNA: TGTGCCAGCAGCTTGGGAAACACCATATATTTT; CDR3: CASSLGNTIYF
size: NA; J: TRBJ1-3; D: NA; V: TRBV4-1; DNA: TGCGCCAGCAGCCAGGCCAGGATCTTCTCTGGAAACACCATATATTTT; CDR3: CASSQARIFSGNTIYF
size: medium-sized; J: TRBJ1-2; D: NA; V: TRBV28; DNA: TGTGCCAGCAGTTTGGTAGTAGGTGGCTACACCTTC; CDR3: CASSLVVGGYTF
size: NA; J: TRBJ1-1; D: NA; V: TRBV27; DNA: TGTGCCACCGAGGGGGACACTGAAGCTTTCTTT; CDR3: CATEGDTEAFF
size: few; J: TRBJ2-2; D: NA; V: TRBV2; DNA: TGTGCCAGCAGGGACGGGACACTCGGGGAGCTGTTTTTT; CDR3: CASRDGTLGELFF
size: NA; J: TRBJ2-7; D: NA; V: TRBV5-1; DNA: TGCGCCAGCAGCTTTTCGGCAGGGAGCTCCTACGAGCAGTACTTC; CDR3: CASSFSAGSSYEQYF